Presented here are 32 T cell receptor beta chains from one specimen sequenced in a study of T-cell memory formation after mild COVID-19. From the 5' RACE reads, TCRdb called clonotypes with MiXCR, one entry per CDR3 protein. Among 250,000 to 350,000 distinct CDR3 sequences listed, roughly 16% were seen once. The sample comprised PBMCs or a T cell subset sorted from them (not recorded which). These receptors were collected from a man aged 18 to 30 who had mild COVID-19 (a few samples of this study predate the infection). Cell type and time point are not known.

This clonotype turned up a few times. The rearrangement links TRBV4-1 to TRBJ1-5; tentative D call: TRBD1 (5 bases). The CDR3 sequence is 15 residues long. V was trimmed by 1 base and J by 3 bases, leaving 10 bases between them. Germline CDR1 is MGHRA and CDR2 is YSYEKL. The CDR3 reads CASSQVGGYNQPQHF. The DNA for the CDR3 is TGCGCCAGCAGCCAAGTGGGGGGTTACAATCAGCCCCAGCATTTT.

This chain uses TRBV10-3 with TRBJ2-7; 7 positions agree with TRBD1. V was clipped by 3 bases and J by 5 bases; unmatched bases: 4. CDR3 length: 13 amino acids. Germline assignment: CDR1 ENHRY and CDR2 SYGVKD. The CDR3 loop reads CAISEQGPDEQYF. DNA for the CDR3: TGTGCCATCAGTGAACAGGGGCCCGACGAGCAGTACTTC.

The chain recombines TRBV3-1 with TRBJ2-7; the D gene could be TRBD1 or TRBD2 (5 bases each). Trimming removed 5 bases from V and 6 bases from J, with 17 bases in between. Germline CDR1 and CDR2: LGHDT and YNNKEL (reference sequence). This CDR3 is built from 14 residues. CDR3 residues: CASSRGDHGPEQYF. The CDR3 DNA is TGTGCCAGCAGCAGGGGAGACCACGGTCCCGAGCAGTACTTC.

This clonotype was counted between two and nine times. The CDR3 region has the DNA TGTGCCAGCAGCATAAACAGGGGTGAAGCTTTCTTT. Translating it yields CASSINRGEAFF. The chain couples TRBV7-2 to TRBJ1-1, with TRBD1 matching 7 bases. From germline, CDR1 is SGHTA and CDR2 FQGNSA. The CDR3 contains 12 residues. With V trimmed by 5 bases and J by 7 bases, 4 bases remained unmatched. The full variable domain, completed using reference TRBV7-2 and TRBJ1-1, is GAGVSQSPSNKVTEKGKDVELRCDPISGHTALYWYRQSLGQGLEFLIYFQGNSAPDKSGLPSDRFSAERTGGSVSTLTIQRTQQEDSAVYLCASSINRGEAFFGQGTRLTVV.

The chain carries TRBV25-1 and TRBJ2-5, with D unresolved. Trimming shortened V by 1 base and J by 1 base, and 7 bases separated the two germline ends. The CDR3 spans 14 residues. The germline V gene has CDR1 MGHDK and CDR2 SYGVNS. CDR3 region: CASSELNSQETQYF. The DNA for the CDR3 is TGTGCCAGCAGTGAATTGAACAGCCAAGAGACCCAGTACTTC. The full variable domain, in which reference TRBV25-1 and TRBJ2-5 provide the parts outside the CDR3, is EADIYQTPRYLVIGTGKKITLECSQTMGHDKMYWYQQDPGMELHLIHYSYGVNSTEKGDLSSESTVSRIRTEHFPLTLESARPSHTSQYLCASSELNSQETQYFGPGTRLLVL.

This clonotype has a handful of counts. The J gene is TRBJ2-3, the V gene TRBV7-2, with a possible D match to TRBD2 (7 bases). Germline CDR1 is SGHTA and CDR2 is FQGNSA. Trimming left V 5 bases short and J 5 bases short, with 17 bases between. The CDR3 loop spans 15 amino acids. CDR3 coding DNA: TGTGCCAGCAGCAATCTTGGGGGGGCCGGAGATACGCAGTATTTT. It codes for CASSNLGGAGDTQYF.

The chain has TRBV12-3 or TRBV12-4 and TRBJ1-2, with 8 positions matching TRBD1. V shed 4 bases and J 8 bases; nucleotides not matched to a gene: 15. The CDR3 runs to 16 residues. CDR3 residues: CASSSPTSRGHGGYTF. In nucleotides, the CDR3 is TGTGCCAGCAGTTCACCCACCTCCAGGGGGCACGGGGGCTACACCTTC.

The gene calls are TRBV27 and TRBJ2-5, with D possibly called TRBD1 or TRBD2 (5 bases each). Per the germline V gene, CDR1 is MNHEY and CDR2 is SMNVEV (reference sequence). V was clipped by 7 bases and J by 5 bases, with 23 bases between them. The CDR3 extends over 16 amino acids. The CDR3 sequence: CASTPGATPSPETQYF. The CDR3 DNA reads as TGTGCCAGCACCCCCGGGGCAACCCCCTCTCCGGAGACCCAGTACTTC.

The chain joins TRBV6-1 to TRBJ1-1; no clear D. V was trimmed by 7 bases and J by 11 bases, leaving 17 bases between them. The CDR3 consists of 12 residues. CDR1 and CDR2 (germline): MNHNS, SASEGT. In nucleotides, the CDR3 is TGTGCCAGCACCTCGGTCGAGAGGTGGGCTTTCTTT. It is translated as CASTSVERWAFF.

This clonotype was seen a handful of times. The CDR3 DNA sequence: TGCAGTGCGAACGGTCTGGTTGAGCAGTACGTC. Amino acids: CSANGLVEQYV. J is TRBJ2-7 and V is TRBV20-1, with D unclear. The germline V gene encodes CDR1 DFQATT and CDR2 SNEGSKA (reference sequence). The V end was cut by 6 bases, the J end by 7 bases, with 13 bases between. The CDR3 sequence is 11 residues long.

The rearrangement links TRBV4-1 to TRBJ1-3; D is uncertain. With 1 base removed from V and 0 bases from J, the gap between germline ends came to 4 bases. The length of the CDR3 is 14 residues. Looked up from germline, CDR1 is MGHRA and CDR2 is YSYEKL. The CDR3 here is CASSQARSGNTIYF. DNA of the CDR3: TGCGCCAGCAGCCAAGCACGCTCTGGAAACACCATATATTTT.

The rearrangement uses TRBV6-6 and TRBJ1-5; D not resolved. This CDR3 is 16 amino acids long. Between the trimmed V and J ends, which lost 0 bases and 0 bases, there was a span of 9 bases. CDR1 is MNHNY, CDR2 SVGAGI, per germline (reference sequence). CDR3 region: CASSYSAGSSNQPQHF. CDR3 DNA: TGTGCCAGCAGTTACTCGGCGGGTAGTAGCAATCAGCCCCAGCATTTT.

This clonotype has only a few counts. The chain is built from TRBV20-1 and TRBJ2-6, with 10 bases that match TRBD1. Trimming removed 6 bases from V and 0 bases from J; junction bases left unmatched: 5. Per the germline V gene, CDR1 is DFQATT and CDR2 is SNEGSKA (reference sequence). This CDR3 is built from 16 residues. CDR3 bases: TGCAGTGCCCCCCGGACAGGGGGCTCTGGGGCCAACGTCCTGACTTTC. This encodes CSAPRTGGSGANVLTF.

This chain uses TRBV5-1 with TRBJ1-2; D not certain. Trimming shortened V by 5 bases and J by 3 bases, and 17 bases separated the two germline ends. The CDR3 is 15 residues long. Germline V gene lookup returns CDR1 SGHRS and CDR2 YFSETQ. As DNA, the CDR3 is TGCGCCAGCAGACGGACGGGGAGCGAGGACTATGGCTACACCTTC. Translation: CASRRTGSEDYGYTF.

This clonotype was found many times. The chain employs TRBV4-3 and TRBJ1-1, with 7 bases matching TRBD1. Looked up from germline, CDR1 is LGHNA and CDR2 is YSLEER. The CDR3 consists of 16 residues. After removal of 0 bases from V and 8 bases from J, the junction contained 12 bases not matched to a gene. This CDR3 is CASSQEEWDSLFEAFF. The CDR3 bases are TGCGCCAGCAGCCAAGAAGAGTGGGACAGCCTTTTCGAAGCTTTCTTT.

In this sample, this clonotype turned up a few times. The CDR3 DNA sequence: TGCGCCAGCACCCCCGGCGGAACGGCCCGGGAGGGCTACACCTTC. Translation gives CASTPGGTAREGYTF. The chain combines TRBV5-1 with TRBJ1-2; D gene uncertain. The germline V gene has CDR1 SGHRS and CDR2 YFSETQ. This CDR3 has 15 amino acids. Trimming shortened V by 6 bases and J by 8 bases, and 23 bases separated the two germline ends.

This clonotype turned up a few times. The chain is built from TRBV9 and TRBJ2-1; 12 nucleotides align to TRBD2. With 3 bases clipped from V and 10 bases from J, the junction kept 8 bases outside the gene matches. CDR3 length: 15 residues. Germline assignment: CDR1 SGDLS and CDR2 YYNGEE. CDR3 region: CASSDGLAGPGEQFF. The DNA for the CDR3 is TGTGCCAGCAGCGACGGACTAGCGGGGCCCGGGGAGCAGTTCTTC. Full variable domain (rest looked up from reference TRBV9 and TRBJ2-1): DSGVTQTPKHLITATGQRVTLRCSPRSGDLSVYWYQQSLDQGLQFLIQYYNGEERAKGNILERFSAQQFPDLHSELNLSSLELGDSALYFCASSDGLAGPGEQFFGPGTRLTVL.

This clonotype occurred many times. The CDR3 sequence is CASSLVGGSYEQYF. In DNA form, the CDR3 reads TGCGCCAGCAGCTTGGTCGGGGGATCCTACGAGCAGTACTTC. The chain recombines TRBV5-1 with TRBJ2-7; D may be TRBD2 (6 bases). V was clipped by 0 bases and J by 1 base, with 8 bases between them. The CDR3 has 14 residues. Looked up from germline, CDR1 is SGHRS and CDR2 is YFSETQ.

CDR3 protein: CASSQGLGVTF. In nucleotides, the CDR3 is TGTGCCAGCAGCCAGGGGCTAGGAGTCACCTTC. The chain links TRBV4-2 to TRBJ1-2; a weak D match, TRBD1 (5 bases). Germline loops: CDR1 LGHNA, CDR2 YNFKEQ. The CDR3 runs to 11 residues. V dropped 3 bases and J dropped 13 bases, with 12 bases sitting between them.

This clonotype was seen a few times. The CDR3: CASSYSKGHYGYTF. In DNA form, the CDR3 reads TGTGCCAGCAGTTACTCGAAGGGGCACTATGGCTACACCTTC. The chain is built from TRBV6-5 and TRBJ1-2; possible D gene TRBD1, 5 bases. V shed 0 bases and J shed 3 bases, with 8 bases lying between them. The CDR3 consists of 14 residues. Germline CDR1 is MNHEY and CDR2 is SVGAGI.

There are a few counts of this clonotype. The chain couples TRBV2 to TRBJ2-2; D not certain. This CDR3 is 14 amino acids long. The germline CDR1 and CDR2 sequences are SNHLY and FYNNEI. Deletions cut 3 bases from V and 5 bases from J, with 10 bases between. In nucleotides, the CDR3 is TGTGCCAGCAGTGATTTAGGATGGACCGGGGAGCTGTTTTTT. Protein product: CASSDLGWTGELFF.

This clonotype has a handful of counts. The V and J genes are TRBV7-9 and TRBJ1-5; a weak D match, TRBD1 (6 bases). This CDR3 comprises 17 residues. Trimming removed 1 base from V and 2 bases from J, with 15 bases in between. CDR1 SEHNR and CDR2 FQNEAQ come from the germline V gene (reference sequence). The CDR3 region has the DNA TGTGCCAGCAGCTTAGAGCGGGGGGCGCGACGCAATCAGCCCCAGCATTTT. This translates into CASSLERGARRNQPQHF.

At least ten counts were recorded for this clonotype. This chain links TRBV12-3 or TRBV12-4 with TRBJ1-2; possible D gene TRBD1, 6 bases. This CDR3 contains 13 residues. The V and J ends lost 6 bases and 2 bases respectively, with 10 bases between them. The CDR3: CASSLTGNYGYTF. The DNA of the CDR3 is TGTGCCAGCAGCTTAACAGGGAACTATGGCTACACCTTC.

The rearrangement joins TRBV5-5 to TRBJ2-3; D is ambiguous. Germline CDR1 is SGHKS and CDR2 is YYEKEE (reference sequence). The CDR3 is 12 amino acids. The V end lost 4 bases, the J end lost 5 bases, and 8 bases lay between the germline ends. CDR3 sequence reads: CASSRMRDTQYF. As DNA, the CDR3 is TGTGCCAGCAGCCGGATGAGAGATACGCAGTATTTT.

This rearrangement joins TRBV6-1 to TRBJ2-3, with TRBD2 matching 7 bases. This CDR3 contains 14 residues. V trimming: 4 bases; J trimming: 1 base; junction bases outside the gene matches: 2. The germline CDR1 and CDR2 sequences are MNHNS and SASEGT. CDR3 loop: CASSGRGGTDTQYF. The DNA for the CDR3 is TGTGCCAGCAGTGGCCGGGGGGGCACAGATACGCAGTATTTT.

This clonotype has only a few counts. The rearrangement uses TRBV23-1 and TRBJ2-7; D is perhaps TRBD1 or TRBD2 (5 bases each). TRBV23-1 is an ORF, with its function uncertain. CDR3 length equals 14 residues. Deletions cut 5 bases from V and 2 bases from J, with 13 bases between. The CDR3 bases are TGCGCCAGCAGTGTGGGGGAACCCCCCTACGAGCAGTACGTC. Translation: CASSVGEPPYEQYV.

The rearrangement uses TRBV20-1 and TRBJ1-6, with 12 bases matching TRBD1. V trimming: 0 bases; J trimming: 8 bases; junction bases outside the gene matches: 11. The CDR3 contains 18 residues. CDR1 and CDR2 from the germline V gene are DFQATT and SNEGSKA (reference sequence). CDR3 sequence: CSARETRDRGRIDSPLHF. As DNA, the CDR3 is TGCAGTGCTAGAGAGACCCGGGACAGGGGGCGCATAGATTCACCCCTCCACTTT.

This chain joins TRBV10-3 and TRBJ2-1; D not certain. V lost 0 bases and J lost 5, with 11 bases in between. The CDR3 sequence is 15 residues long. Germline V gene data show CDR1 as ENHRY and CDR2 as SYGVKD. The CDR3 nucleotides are TGTGCCATCAGTGAGTCTCCCGATAGACACAATGAGCAGTTCTTC. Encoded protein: CAISESPDRHNEQFF.

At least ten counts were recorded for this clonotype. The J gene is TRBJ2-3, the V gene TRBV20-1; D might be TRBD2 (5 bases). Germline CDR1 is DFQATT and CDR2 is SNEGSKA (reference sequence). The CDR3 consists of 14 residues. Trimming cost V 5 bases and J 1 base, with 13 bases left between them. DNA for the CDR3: TGCAGTGCTGAGCCGGGAATCGGCACAGATACGCAGTATTTT. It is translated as CSAEPGIGTDTQYF.

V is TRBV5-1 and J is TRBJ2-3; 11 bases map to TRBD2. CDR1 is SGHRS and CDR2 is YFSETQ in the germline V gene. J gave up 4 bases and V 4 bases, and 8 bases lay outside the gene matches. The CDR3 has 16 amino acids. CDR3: CASSASLAGGSDTQYF. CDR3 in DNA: TGCGCCAGCAGCGCCAGCCTAGCGGGGGGTTCAGATACGCAGTATTTT. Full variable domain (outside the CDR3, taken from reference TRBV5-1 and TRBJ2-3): KAGVTQTPRYLIKTRGQQVTLSCSPISGHRSVSWYQQTPGQGLQFLFEYFSETQRNKGNFPGRFSGRQFSNSRSEMNVSTLELGDSALYLCASSASLAGGSDTQYFGPGTRLTVL.

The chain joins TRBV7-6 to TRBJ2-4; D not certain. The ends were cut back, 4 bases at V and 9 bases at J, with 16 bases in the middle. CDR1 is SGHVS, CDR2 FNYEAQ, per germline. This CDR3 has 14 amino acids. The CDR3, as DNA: TGTGCCAGCAGCTCTCGGGTGGCAGACGGCATTCAGTACTTC. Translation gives CASSSRVADGIQYF.

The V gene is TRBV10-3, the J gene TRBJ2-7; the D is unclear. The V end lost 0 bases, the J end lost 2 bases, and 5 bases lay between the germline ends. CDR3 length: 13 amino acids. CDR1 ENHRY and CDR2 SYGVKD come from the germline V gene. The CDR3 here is CAISESFTYEQYV. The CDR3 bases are TGTGCCATCAGTGAGTCCTTTACCTACGAGCAGTACGTC.